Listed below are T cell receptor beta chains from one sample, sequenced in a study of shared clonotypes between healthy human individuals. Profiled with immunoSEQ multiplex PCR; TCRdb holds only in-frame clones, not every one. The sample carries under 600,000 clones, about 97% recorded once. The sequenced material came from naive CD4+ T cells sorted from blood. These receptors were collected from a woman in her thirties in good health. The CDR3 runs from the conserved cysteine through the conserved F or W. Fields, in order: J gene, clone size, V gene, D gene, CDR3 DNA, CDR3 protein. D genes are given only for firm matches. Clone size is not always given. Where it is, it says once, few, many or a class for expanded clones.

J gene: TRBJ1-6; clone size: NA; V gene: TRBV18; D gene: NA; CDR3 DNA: TGTGCCAGCTCACCACCTGGGACCGCGTATAATTCACCCCTCCACTTT; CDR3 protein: CASSPPGTAYNSPLHF
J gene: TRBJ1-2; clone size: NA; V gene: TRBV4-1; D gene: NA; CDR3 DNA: TGCGCCAGCAGCCCGACAGGTCCTAACTATGGCTACACCTTC; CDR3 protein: CASSPTGPNYGYTF
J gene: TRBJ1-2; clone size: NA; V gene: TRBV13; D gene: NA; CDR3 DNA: TGTGCCAGCAGCTTGACATCATGGGGAGATGGCTACACCTTC; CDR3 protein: CASSLTSWGDGYTF
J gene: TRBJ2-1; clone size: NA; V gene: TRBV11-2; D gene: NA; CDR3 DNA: TGTGCCAGCAGCTTACTAGCGACATCCCGACCGGGCAATGAGCAGTTCTTC; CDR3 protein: CASSLLATSRPGNEQFF
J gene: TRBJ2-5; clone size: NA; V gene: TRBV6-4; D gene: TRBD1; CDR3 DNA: TGTGCCAGCAGTGCGAGTGCAGGGGGGACCCAGTACTTC; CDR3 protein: CASSASAGGTQYF
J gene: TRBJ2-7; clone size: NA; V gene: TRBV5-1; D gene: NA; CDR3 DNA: TGCGCCAGCAGCTTGGAGAGGGCCTACGAGCAGTACTTC; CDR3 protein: CASSLERAYEQYF
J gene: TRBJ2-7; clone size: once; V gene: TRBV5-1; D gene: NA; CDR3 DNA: TGCGCCAGCAGCTTGGCCCAACTCAGAGGCGGCCCATCCTACGAGCAGTACTTC; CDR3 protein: CASSLAQLRGGPSYEQYF
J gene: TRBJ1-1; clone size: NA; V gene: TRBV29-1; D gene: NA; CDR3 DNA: TGCAGCGTTGGTCGGCAGAACACTGAAGCTTTCTTT; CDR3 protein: CSVGRQNTEAFF
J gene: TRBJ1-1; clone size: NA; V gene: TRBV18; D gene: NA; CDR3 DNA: TGTGCCAGCTCATCCATGACCGTGGGCACTGAAGCTTTCTTT; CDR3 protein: CASSSMTVGTEAFF
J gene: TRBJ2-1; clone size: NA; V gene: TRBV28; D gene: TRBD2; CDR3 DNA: TGTGCCAGCCGGAATACCGGGACTAGCGGTCACAATGAGCAGTTCTTC; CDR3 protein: CASRNTGTSGHNEQFF
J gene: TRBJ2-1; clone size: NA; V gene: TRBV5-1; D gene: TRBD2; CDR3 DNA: TGCGCCAGCAGCTTGGACCTAGCGGGAGTCAATGAGCAGTTCTTC; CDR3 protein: CASSLDLAGVNEQFF
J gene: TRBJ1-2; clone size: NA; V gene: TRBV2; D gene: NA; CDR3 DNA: TGTGCCAGCAGGCAAGGGGCCGAAGGCTACACCTTC; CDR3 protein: CASRQGAEGYTF
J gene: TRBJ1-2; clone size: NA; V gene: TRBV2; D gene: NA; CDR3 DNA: TGTGCCAGCAACACCGCCGAGGGGTATGGCTACACCTTC; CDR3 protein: CASNTAEGYGYTF
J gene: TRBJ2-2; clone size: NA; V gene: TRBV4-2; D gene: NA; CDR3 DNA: TGTGCCAGCAGCCAACTAAACGGGGAGCTGTTTTTT; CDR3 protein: CASSQLNGELFF
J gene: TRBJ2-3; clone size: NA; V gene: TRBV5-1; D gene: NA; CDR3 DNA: TGCGCCAGCAGCTTGGATGGCAGCACAGATACGCAGTATTTT; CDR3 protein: CASSLDGSTDTQYF
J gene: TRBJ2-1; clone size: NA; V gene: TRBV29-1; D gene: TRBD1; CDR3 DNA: TGCAGCGACAGGGGGCTCTTAAATGAGCAGTTCTTC; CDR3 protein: CSDRGLLNEQFF
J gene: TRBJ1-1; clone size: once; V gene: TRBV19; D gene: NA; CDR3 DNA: TGTGCCAGTAGGGGGACGGGGAGGGGTACTGAAGCTTTCTTT; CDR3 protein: CASRGTGRGTEAFF
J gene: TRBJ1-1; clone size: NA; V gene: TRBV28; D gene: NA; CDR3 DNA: TGTGCCAGCAGCCCCGGACAGACGATGAACACTGAAGCTTTCTTT; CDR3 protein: CASSPGQTMNTEAFF
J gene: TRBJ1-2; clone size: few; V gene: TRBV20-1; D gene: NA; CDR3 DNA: TGCAGTCCTATAGTAGACTATGGCTACACCTTC; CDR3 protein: CSPIVDYGYTF
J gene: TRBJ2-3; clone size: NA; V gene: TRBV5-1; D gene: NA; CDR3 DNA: TGCGCCAGCAGCTTTGAACCAGAATCAAGAGCAGATACGCAGTATTTT; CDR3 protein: CASSFEPESRADTQYF
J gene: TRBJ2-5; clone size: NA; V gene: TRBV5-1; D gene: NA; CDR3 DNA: TGCGCCAGCAGCTTCGGGGGGCGGACGGAGACCCAGTACTTC; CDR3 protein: CASSFGGRTETQYF
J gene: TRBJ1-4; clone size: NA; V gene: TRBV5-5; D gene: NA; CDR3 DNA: TGTGCCAGCAGCTTATACAAGAATGAAAAACTGTTTTTT; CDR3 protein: CASSLYKNEKLFF
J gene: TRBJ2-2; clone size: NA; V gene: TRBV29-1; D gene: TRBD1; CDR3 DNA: TGCAGCGTTGCCCAGGGGGCTACCGGGGAGCTGTTTTTT; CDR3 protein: CSVAQGATGELFF
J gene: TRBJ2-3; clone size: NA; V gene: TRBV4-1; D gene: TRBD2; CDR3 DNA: TGCGCCAGCAGCCAAGGACTAGCGGGGTCCACAGATACGCAGTATTTT; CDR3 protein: CASSQGLAGSTDTQYF
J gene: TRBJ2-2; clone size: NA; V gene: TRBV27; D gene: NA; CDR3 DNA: TGTGCCAGCAGTCCCCCGCCCATTGGGTTTGGGGAGCTGTTTTTT; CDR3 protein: CASSPPPIGFGELFF
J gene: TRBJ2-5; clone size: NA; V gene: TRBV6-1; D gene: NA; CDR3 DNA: TGTGCCAGCAGTAGTCTGGGGGGCTCGACGGAGACCCAGTACTTC; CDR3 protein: CASSSLGGSTETQYF
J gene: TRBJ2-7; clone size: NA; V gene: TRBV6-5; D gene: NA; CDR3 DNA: TGTGCCAGCAGTCTTACAGGGGAGGGGCAGTACTTC; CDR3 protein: CASSLTGEGQYF
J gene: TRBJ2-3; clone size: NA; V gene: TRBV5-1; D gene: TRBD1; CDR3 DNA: TGCGCCAGCAGCGAGGGACAGGGTTCAGATACGCAGTATTTT; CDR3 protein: CASSEGQGSDTQYF
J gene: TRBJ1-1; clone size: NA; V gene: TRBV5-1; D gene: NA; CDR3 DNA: TGCGCCAGCAGCTTGCGGAACGCAGGGAAGTGGACTGAAGCTTTCTTT; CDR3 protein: CASSLRNAGKWTEAFF
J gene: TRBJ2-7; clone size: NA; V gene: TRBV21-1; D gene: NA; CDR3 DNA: TGTGCCAGGCTCCCGGGGGAGCAGTACTTC; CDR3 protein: CARLPGEQYF
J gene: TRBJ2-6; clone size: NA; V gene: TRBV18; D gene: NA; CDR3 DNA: TGTGCCAGCTCACAGGCACTCTCTGGGGCCAACGTCCTGACTTTC; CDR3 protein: CASSQALSGANVLTF
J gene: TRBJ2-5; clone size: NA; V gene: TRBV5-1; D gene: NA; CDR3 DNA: TGCGCCAGCAGCATTAGTTCTCCGGGTCAAGAGACCCAGTACTTC; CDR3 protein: CASSISSPGQETQYF
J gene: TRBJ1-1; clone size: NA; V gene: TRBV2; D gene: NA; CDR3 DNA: TGTGCCAGCAGTCCTACTGGACCCGCAAAAGTAGGTTTCTTT; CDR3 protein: CASSPTGPAKVGFF
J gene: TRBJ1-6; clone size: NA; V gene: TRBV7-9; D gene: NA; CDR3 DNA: TGTGCCAGCAGCTTAGGGGGGTTCAATTCACCCCTCCACTTT; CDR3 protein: CASSLGGFNSPLHF
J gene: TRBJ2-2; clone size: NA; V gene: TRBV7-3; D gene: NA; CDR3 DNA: TGTGCCAGCAGCCCCGGCGCCAGATCAAACACCGGGGAGCTGTTTTTT; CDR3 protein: CASSPGARSNTGELFF
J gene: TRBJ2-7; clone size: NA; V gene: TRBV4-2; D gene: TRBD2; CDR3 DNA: TGTGCCAGCAGCCAGCCGGGACTAGCGCCATCCTACGAGCAGTACTTC; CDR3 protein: CASSQPGLAPSYEQYF
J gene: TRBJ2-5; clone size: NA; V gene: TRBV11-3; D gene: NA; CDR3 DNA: TGTGCCAGCAGCCACGGACCGAACCAAGAGACCCAGTACTTC; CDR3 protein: CASSHGPNQETQYF
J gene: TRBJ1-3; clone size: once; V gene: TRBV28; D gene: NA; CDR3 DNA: TGTGCCAGCAGTCCGGCGGCTAGCTCTGGAAACACCATATATTTT; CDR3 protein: CASSPAASSGNTIYF
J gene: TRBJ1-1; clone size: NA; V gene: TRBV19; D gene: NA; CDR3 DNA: TGTGCCAGTAGTAGGAGGCAGGGTAGGACTGAAGCTTTCTTT; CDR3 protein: CASSRRQGRTEAFF
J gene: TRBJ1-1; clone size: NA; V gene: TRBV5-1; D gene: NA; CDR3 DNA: TGCGCCAGCAGCTTGGGGACAGCCAACACTGAAGCTTTCTTT; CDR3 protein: CASSLGTANTEAFF
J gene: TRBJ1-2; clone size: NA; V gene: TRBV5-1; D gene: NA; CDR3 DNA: TGCGCCAGCAGCTTGGAGACGGACAGCTATGGCTACACCTTC; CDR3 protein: CASSLETDSYGYTF
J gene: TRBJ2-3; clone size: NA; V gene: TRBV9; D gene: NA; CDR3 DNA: TGTGCCAGCAGGGGGGGCACGGATACGCAGTATTTT; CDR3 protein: CASRGGTDTQYF
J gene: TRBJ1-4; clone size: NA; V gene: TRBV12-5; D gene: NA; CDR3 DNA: TGTGCTAGTGGTTTGCCCCAGGACGATGAGCCTGCAACTAATGAAAAACTGTTTTTT; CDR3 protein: CASGLPQDDEPATNEKLFF
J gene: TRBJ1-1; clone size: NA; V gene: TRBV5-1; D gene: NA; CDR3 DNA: TGCGCCAGCAGCACCCGACAACCGGGGACTACGGAAGCTTTCTTT; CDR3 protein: CASSTRQPGTTEAFF
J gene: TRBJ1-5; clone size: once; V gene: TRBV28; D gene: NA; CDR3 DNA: TGTGCCAGCAGTTTTGGAAGGTGGGGGAATCAGCCCCAGCATTTT; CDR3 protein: CASSFGRWGNQPQHF
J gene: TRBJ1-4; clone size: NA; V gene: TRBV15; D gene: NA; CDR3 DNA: TGTGCCACCAGCAGAGATATCAGGGACGAAAAACTGTTTTTT; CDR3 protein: CATSRDIRDEKLFF
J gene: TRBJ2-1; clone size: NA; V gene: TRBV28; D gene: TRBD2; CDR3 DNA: TGTGCCAGCACCCTTAGCGGGAGAATCTACAATGAGCAGTTCTTC; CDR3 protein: CASTLSGRIYNEQFF
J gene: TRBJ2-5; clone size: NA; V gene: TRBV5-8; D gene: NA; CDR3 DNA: TGTGCCAGCAGCATTGGGCCAGGGCACCGGACCCAGTACTTC; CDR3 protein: CASSIGPGHRTQYF
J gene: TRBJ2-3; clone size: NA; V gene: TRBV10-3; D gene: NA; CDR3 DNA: TGTGCCATCAGTCAAACTAGCACAGATACGCAGTATTTT; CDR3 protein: CAISQTSTDTQYF
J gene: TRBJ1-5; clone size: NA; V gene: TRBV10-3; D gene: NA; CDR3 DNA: TGTGCCATCCGTGGACAGCAACGGAATCAGCCCCAGCATTTT; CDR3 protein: CAIRGQQRNQPQHF
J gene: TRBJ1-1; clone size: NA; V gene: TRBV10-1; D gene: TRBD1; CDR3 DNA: TGCGCCAGCAGTCCCTTCGGACAGGGAGGGAACACTGAAGCTTTCTTT; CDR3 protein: CASSPFGQGGNTEAFF
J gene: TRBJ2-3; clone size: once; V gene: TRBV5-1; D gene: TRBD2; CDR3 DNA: TGCGCCAGCAACCGAGCGGGAGGGCCAGATACGCAGTATTTT; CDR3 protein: CASNRAGGPDTQYF
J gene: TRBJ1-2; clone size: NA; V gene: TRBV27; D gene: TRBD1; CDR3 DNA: TGTGCCAGCAGTTCTCGTCCTTTGACAGGGAACGGCTACACCTTC; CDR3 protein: CASSSRPLTGNGYTF
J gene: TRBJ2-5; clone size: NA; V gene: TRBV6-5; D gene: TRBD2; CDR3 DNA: TGTGCCAGCAGCCGGACTAGCCTCGCTCTGGAGACCCAGTACTTC; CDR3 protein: CASSRTSLALETQYF
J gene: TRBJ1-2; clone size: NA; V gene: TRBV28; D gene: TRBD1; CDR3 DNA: TGTGCCAGCGGGGACAGAAGGGGCTACACCTTC; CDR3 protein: CASGDRRGYTF
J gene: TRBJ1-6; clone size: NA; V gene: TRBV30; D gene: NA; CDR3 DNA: TGTGCCTGGGGGGGGTTTTTGGATTCACCCCTCCACTTT; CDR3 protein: CAWGGFLDSPLHF
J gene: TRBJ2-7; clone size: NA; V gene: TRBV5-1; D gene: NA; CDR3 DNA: TGCGCCAGCAGCTTGGGGTTACGGGACTGGAGCTCCTACGAGCAGTACTTC; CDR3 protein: CASSLGLRDWSSYEQYF